This T cell receptor (beta chain) was obtained from a study of T cells after yellow fever vaccination. Study-level points and caveats: A large majority of primary-vaccination clones showed up again after the booster (approximately 96% CD4, roughly 88% CD8).

Worth noting for this clonotype: Its target is unknown.

The CDR3 has 15 amino acids. Germline loops: CDR1 SGHDT, CDR2 YYEEEE. V was cut by 1 base and J by 1 base, with 11 bases left in between. A 5'RACE template-switching step, the method used to make TCR cDNA, added a universal primer site and UMIs. Each CDR3 protein is one row after TCRdb ran MiXCR on the 5' RACE reads. The sample records a few hundred thousand distinct CDR3 sequences, approximately 4% being singletons. The J gene is TRBJ1-1, the V gene TRBV5-6; D unresolved. The TCR was taken from a young man who received the YFV17D yellow fever vaccine. Sample: PBMCs, taken 5 days after the yellow fever booster vaccination. CDR3 sequence (DNA): TGTGCCAGCAGCTTGCGGTACCCTGAGAACACTGAAGCTTTCTTT. Translated: CASSLRYPENTEAFF. Combining the CDR3 with reference TRBV5-6 and TRBJ1-1 gives the whole variable domain DAGVTQSPTHLIKTRGQQVTLRCSPKSGHDTVSWYQQALGQGPQFIFQYYEEEERQRGNFPDRFSGHQFPNYSSELNVNALLLGDSALYLCASSLRYPENTEAFFGQGTRLTVV.